This is a list of T cell receptor beta chains from one sample in a study of blood T cell repertoires in COVID-19. Data came from immunoSEQ multiplex PCR; TCRdb stores just in-frame clones and leaves some out. Of 260,000 or so clones listed, 86% are singletons. Sequenced material: PBMCs or T cells enriched from blood (not recorded which). These receptors were collected from a man aged 18 to 35 who had recovered from COVID-19. CDR3s include the opening cysteine and the closing phenylalanine or tryptophan. The order of the fields is V gene, D gene, clone size, J gene, CDR3 protein, CDR3 DNA. D genes are given only for firm matches. Clone size is shown for a subset of rows, as once, few, many or a class of expanded clone.

TRBV3-1/TRBV3-2	TRBD2	.	TRBJ2-3	CASSQDVAGGTDTQYF	TGTGCCAGCAGCCAAGATGTAGCGGGGGGCACAGATACGCAGTATTTT
TRBV18	.	.	TRBJ1-4	CASSPRQNYEKLFF	TGTGCCAGCTCACCCCGACAGAATTATGAAAAACTGTTTTTT
TRBV9	TRBD2	.	TRBJ2-7	CASSGGLAEFYEQYF	TGTGCCAGCAGCGGCGGACTAGCGGAGTTCTACGAGCAGTACTTC
TRBV5-1	TRBD2	.	TRBJ2-5	CASSRGTSQETQYF	TGCGCCAGCAGCAGGGGGACTAGCCAAGAGACCCAGTACTTC
TRBV19	.	.	TRBJ1-1	CASSGRYTEAFF	TGTGCCAGTAGTGGGCGTTACACTGAAGCTTTCTTT
TRBV11-2	TRBD2	medium-sized	TRBJ2-2	CASSLWSGGLAGELFF	TGTGCCAGCAGCTTATGGTCGGGGGGGCTTGCCGGGGAGCTGTTTTTT
TRBV5-1	.	.	TRBJ2-5	CASRQTRFIKETQYF	TGCGCCAGCAGACAGACCCGGTTCATAAAGGAGACCCAGTACTTC
TRBV30	.	once	TRBJ2-1	CAWSVPGVKLEQFF	TGTGCCTGGAGTGTACCGGGGGTCAAATTGGAGCAGTTCTTC
TRBV5-1	.	.	TRBJ2-3	CASSYNPSASTDTQYF	TGCGCCAGCAGCTATAATCCTAGCGCGAGCACAGATACGCAGTATTTT
TRBV5-6	.	.	TRBJ1-5	CASSSLGQPQHF	TGTGCCAGCAGCTCATTGGGCCAGCCCCAGCATTTT
TRBV2	.	.	TRBJ2-3	CASSDQGLGTDTQYF	TGTGCCAGCAGTGATCAGGGCTTGGGCACAGATACGCAGTATTTT
TRBV18	.	.	TRBJ1-2	CASSPSSGAYGYTF	TGTGCCAGCTCACCTTCATCAGGGGCCTATGGCTACACCTTC
TRBV6-4	TRBD1	.	TRBJ2-7	CARPGGYEQYF	TGTGCCAGGCCAGGGGGCTACGAGCAGTACTTC